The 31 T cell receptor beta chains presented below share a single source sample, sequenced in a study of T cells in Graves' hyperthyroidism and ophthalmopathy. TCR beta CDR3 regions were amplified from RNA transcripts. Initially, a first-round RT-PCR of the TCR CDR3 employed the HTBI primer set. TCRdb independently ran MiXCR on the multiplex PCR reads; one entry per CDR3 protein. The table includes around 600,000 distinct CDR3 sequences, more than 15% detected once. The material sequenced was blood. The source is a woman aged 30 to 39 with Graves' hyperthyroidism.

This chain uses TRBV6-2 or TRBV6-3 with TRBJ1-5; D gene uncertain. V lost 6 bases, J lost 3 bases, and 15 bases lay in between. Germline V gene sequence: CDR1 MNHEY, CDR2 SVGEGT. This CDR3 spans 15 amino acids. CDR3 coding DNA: TGTGCCAGCAGACGGGGAGCCACTTTCAATCAGCCCCAGCATTTT. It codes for CASRRGATFNQPQHF.

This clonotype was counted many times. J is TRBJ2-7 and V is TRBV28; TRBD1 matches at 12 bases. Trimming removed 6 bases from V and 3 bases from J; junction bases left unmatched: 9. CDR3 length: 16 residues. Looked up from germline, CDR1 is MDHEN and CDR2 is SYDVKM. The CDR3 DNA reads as TGTGCCAGCAGCCTGGGACAGGGGGCTTCGGGCTACGAGCAGTACTTC. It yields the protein CASSLGQGASGYEQYF. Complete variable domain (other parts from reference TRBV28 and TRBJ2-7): DVKVTQSSRYLVKRTGEKVFLECVQDMDHENMFWYRQDPGLGLRLIYFSYDVKMKEKGDIPEGYSVSREKKERFSLILESASTNQTSMYLCASSLGQGASGYEQYFGPGTRLTVT.

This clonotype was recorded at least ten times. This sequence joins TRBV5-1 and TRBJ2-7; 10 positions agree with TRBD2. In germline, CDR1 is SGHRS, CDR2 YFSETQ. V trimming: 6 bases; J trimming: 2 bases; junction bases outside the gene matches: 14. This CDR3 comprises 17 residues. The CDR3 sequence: CASTRGGLAGVTYEQYF. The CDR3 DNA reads TGCGCCAGCACGCGGGGGGGGCTAGCGGGAGTTACCTACGAGCAGTACTTC.

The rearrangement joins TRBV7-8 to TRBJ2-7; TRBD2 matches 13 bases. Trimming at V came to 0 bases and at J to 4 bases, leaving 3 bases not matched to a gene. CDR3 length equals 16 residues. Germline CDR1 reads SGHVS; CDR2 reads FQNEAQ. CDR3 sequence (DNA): TGTGCCAGCAGCTTAGCGACTAGCGGGAGGTCGTACGAGCAGTACTTC. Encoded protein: CASSLATSGRSYEQYF.

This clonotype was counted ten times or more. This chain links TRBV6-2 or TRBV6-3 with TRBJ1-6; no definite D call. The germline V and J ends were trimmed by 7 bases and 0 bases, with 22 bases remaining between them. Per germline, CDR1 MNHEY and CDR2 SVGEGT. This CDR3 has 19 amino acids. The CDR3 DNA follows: TGTGCCAGCACTGGAACGTCTCTGGGAGTTCGCTCCTATAATTCACCCCTCCACTTT. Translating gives CASTGTSLGVRSYNSPLHF.

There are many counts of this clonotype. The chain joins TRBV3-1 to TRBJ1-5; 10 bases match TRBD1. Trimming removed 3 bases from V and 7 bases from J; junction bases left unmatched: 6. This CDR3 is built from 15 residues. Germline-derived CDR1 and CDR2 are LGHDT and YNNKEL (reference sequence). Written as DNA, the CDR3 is TGTGCCAGCAGCCAGGACAGGGGGACGGGGCAGCCCCAGCATTTT. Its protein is CASSQDRGTGQPQHF. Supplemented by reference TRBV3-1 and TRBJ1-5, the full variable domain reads DTAVSQTPKYLVTQMGNDKSIKCEQNLGHDTMYWYKQDSKKFLKIMFSYNNKELIINETVPNRFSPKSPDKAHLNLHINSLELGDSAVYFCASSQDRGTGQPQHFGDGTRLSIL.

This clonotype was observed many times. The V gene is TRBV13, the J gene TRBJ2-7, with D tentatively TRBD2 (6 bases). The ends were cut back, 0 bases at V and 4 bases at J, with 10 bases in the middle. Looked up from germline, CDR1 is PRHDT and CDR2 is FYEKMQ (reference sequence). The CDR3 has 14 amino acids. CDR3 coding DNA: TGTGCCAGCAGCTTAGGAGGAGGGGAATACGAGCAGTACTTC. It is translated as CASSLGGGEYEQYF.

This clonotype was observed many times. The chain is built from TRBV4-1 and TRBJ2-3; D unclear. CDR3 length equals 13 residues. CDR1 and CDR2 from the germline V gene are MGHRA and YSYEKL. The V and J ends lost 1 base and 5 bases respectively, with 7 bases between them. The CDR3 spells CASSQGAIDTQYF. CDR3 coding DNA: TGCGCCAGCAGCCAAGGGGCCATAGATACGCAGTATTTT.

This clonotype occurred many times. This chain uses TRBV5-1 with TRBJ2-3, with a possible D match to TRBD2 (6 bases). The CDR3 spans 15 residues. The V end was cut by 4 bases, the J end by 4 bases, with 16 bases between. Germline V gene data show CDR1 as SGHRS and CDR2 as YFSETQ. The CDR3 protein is CASSPWVGEADTQYF. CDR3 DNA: TGCGCCAGCAGCCCTTGGGTAGGGGAGGCAGATACGCAGTATTTT.

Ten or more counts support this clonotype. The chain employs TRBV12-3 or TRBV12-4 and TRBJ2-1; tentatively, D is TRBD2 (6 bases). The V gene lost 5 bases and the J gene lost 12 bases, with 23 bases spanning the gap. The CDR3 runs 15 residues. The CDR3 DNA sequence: TGTGCCAGCAGTCCCCGAGGACTATCAGGTCTAGGGCAGTTCTTC. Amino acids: CASSPRGLSGLGQFF.

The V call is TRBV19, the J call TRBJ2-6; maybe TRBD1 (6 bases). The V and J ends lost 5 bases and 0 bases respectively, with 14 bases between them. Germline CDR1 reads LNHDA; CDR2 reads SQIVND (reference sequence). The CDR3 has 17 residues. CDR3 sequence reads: CASSSQTGYSGANVLTF. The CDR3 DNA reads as TGTGCCAGTAGTTCTCAGACAGGCTACTCTGGGGCCAACGTCCTGACTTTC. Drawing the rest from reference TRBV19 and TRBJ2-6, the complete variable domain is DGGITQSPKYLFRKEGQNVTLSCEQNLNHDAMYWYRQDPGQGLRLIYYSQIVNDFQKGDIAEGYSVSREKKESFPLTVTSAQKNPTAFYLCASSSQTGYSGANVLTFGAGSRLTVL.

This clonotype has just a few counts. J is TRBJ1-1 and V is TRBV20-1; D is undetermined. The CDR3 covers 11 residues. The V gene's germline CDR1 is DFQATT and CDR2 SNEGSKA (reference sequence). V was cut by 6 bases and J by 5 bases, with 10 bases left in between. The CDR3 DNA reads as TGCAGTGCACCCCTAGGGACTGAAGCTTTCTTT. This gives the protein CSAPLGTEAFF.

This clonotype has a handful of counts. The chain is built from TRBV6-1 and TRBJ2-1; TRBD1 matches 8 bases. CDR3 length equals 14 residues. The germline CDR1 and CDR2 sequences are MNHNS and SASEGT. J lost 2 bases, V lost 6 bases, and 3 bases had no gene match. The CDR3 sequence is CASRDREPYNEQFF. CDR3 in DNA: TGTGCCAGCAGGGACAGGGAGCCCTACAATGAGCAGTTCTTC.

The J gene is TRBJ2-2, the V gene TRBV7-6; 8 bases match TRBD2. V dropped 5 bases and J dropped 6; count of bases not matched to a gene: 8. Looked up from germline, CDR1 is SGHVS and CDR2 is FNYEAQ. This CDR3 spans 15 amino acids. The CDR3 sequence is CASSPGLGSPGELFF. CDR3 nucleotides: TGTGCCAGCAGCCCGGGACTAGGGAGTCCCGGGGAGCTGTTTTTT.

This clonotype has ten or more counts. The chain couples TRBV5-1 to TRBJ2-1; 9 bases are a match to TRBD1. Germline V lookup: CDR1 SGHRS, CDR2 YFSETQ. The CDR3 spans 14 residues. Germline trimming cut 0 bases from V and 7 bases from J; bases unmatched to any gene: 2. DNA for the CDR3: TGCGCCAGCAGCTTGGACAGGGGGCGGAATGAGCAGTTCTTC. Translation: CASSLDRGRNEQFF.

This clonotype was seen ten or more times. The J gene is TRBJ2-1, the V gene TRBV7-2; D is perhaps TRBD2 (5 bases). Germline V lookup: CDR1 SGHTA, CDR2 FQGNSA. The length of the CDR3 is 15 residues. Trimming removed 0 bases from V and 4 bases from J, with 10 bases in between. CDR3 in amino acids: CASSLAGVEYNEQFF. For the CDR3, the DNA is TGTGCCAGCAGCTTAGCGGGAGTGGAGTACAATGAGCAGTTCTTC.

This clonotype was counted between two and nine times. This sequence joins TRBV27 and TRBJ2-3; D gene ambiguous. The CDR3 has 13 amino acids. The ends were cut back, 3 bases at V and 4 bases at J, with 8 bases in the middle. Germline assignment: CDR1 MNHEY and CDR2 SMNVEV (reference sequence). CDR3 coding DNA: TGTGCCAGCAGTTTGTGGATATCAGATACGCAGTATTTT. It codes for CASSLWISDTQYF.

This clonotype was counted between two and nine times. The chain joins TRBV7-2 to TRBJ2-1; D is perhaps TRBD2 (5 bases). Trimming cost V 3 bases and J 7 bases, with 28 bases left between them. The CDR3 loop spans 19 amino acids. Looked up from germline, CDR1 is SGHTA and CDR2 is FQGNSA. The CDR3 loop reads CASSFRAGEAWRIQNEQFF. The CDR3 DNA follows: TGTGCCAGCAGCTTCCGCGCAGGAGAGGCTTGGAGGATCCAGAATGAGCAGTTCTTC. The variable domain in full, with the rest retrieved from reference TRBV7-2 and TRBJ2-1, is GAGVSQSPSNKVTEKGKDVELRCDPISGHTALYWYRQSLGQGLEFLIYFQGNSAPDKSGLPSDRFSAERTGGSVSTLTIQRTQQEDSAVYLCASSFRAGEAWRIQNEQFFGPGTRLTVL.

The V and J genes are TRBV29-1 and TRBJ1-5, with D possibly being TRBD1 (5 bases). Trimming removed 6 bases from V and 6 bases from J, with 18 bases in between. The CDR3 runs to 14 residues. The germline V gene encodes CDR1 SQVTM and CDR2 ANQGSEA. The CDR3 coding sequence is TGCAGCGTCGCGATTGGGACTATGGGTCAGCCCCAGCATTTT. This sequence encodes CSVAIGTMGQPQHF.

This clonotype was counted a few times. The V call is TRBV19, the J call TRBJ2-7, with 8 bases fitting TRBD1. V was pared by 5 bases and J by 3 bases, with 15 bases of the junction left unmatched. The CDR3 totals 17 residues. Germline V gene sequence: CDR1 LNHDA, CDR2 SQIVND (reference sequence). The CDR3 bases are TGTGCCAGTAGTCCCTTTGACAGGGGAAAGATTCGCTACGAGCAGTACTTC. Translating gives CASSPFDRGKIRYEQYF. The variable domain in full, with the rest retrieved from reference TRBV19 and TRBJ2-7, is DGGITQSPKYLFRKEGQNVTLSCEQNLNHDAMYWYRQDPGQGLRLIYYSQIVNDFQKGDIAEGYSVSREKKESFPLTVTSAQKNPTAFYLCASSPFDRGKIRYEQYFGPGTRLTVT.

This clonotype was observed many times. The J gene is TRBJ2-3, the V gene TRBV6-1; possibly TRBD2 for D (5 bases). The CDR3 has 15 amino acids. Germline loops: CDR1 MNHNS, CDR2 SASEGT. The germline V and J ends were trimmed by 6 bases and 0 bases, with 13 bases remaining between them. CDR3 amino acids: CASRDLAFSTDTQYF. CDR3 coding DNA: TGTGCCAGCAGAGATCTAGCCTTTAGCACAGATACGCAGTATTTT.

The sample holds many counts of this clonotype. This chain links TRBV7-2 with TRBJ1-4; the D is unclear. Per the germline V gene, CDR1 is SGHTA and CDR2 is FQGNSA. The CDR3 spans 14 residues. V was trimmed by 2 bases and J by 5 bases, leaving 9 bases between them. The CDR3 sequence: CASSLLGQNEKLFF. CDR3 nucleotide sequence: TGTGCCAGCAGCTTATTAGGGCAGAATGAAAAACTGTTTTTT.

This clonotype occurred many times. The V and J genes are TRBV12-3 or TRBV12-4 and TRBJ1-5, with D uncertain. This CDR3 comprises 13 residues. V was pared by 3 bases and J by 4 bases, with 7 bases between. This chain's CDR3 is CASSFLGNQPQHF. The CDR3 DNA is TGTGCCAGCAGTTTTTTGGGGAATCAGCCCCAGCATTTT.

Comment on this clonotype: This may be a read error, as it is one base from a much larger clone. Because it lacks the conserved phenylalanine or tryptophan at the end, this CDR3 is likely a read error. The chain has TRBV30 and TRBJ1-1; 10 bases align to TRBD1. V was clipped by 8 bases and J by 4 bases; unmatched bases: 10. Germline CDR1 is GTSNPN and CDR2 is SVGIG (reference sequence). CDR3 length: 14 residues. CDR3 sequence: CARRDRGGGTEAFL. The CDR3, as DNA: TGTGCCCGAAGGGACAGGGGAGGGGGCACTGAAGCTTTCCTT.

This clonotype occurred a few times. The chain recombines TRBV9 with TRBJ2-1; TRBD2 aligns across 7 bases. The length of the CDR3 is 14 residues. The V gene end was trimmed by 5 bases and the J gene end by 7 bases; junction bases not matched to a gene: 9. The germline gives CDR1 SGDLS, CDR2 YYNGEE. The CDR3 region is CASRAEWGGNEQFF. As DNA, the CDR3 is TGTGCCAGCAGGGCTGAGTGGGGGGGAAATGAGCAGTTCTTC.

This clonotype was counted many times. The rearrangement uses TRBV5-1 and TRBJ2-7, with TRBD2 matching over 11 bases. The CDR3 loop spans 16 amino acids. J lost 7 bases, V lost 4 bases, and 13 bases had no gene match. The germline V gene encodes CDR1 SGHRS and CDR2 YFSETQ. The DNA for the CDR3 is TGCGCCAGCAGCCTGATACCTACTAGCGGGAGTATTGAGCAGTACTTC. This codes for CASSLIPTSGSIEQYF.

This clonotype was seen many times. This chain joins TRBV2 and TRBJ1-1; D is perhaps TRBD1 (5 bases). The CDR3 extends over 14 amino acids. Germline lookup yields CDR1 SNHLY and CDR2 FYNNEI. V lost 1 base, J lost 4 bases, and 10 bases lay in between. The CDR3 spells CASSEVRGVTEAFF. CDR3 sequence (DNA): TGTGCCAGCAGTGAAGTCAGAGGGGTCACTGAAGCTTTCTTT.

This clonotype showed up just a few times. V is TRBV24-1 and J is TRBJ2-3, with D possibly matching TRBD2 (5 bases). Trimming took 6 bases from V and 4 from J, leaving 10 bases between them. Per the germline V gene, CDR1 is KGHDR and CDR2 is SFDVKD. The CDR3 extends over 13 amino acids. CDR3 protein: CATSSGDPDTQYF. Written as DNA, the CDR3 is TGTGCCACCAGTTCCGGGGATCCAGATACGCAGTATTTT.

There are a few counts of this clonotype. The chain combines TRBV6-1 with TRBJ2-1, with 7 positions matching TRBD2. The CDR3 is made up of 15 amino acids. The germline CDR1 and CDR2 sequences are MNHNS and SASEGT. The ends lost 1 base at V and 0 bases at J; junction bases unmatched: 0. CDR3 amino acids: CASSEGLASYNEQFF. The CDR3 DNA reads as TGTGCCAGCAGTGAAGGACTAGCCTCCTACAATGAGCAGTTCTTC.

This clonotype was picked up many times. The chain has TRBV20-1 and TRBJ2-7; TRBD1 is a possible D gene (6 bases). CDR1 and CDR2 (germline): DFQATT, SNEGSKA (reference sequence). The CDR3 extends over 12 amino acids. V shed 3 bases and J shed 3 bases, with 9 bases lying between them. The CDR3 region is CSASNRDYEQYF. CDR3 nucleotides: TGCAGTGCTAGTAACAGGGACTACGAGCAGTACTTC.

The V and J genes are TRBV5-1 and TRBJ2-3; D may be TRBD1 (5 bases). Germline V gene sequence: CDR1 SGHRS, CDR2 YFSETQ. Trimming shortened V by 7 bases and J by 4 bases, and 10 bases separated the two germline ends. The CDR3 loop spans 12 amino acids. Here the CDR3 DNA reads TGCGCCAGCGGGCAGGGCCCAGATACGCAGTATTTT. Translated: CASGQGPDTQYF.